A single sample gave rise to the 9 T cell receptor beta chains below, sequenced in a study of blood T cell repertoires in COVID-19 (TCRdb year 2020). The method behind the library was the immunoSEQ multiplex PCR assay. The source is immuneACCESS, and TCRdb retained only in-frame sequences with V and J called. Part of the clones is not carried over; for the studies checked, unresolved V genes explain less than half of this, and the remainder is unexplained. This sample gives about 290,000 clones in total; roughly 89% of them show up just once. Clones ranked in the top ten supply approximately 4.3% of the sample. Sequencing was carried out using peripheral blood. The receptors were gathered from a man between 40 and 49 years old with acute or convalescent COVID-19.

CDR3 DNA: TGCGCCAGCTTCCTCCATGGGGGGGCCACTGAAGCTTTCTTT. Translated, it gives CASFLHGGATEAFF. The V gene is TRBV5-1, the J gene TRBJ1-1; D might be TRBD1 (6 bases). Germline loops: CDR1 SGHRS, CDR2 YFSETQ. V lost 7 bases to trimming and J lost 4 bases, with 17 bases between them. This CDR3 contains 14 residues.

This clone was recorded a few times. The rearrangement uses TRBV9 and TRBJ2-7, with 10 nucleotides matching TRBD1. Trimming took 0 bases from V and 5 from J; bases not matched to a gene: 5. CDR1 and CDR2 from the germline V gene are SGDLS and YYNGEE. This CDR3 is built from 15 residues. The CDR3 DNA reads as TGTGCCAGCAGCGTAGGAGGGACAGGGGTAGACGAGCAGTACTTC. Translating gives CASSVGGTGVDEQYF.

This chain connects TRBV18 to TRBJ1-4; the D is unclear. The length of the CDR3 is 16 residues. V shed 3 bases and J shed 3 bases, with 14 bases lying between them. Per the germline V gene, CDR1 is KGHSH and CDR2 is LQKENI. The CDR3 sequence is CASSPSRIIANEKLFF. CDR3 sequence (DNA): TGTGCCAGCTCACCTTCGCGAATAATAGCTAATGAAAAACTGTTTTTT.

The genes are TRBV3-1 (or the pseudogene TRBV3-2) and TRBJ2-6; 11 bases match TRBD1. Losses at the gene ends were 2 bases for V and 4 bases for J; bases not matched to a gene: 4. The CDR3 spans 17 residues. CDR1 and CDR2 (germline): LGHDT, YNNKEL (reference sequence). The CDR3 DNA reads TGTGCCAGCAGCCAACGGACAGGGGGCGCCGGGGCCAACGTCCTGACTTTC. Translated: CASSQRTGGAGANVLTF.

The genes are TRBV7-9 and TRBJ1-2; the D gene is possibly TRBD1 (5 bases). CDR3 length: 15 amino acids. Germline V CDR1 and CDR2: SEHNR, FQNEAQ (reference sequence). V was trimmed by 5 bases and J by 8 bases, leaving 21 bases between them. CDR3 protein: CASSPGSPGGNGYTF. The CDR3 DNA reads as TGTGCCAGCAGCCCCGGGTCCCCCGGGGGTAACGGCTACACCTTC.

The chain couples TRBV6-6 to TRBJ1-1, with TRBD1 matching over 7 bases. Per the germline V gene, CDR1 is MNHNY and CDR2 is SVGAGI (reference sequence). CDR3 length: 13 residues. The V gene end was trimmed by 7 bases and the J gene end by 10 bases; junction bases not matched to a gene: 12. The CDR3 sequence is CASIADRARGAFF. In DNA, the CDR3 is TGTGCCAGCATCGCTGACAGGGCCCGCGGAGCTTTCTTT.

The chain recombines TRBV5-1 with TRBJ2-3; D is undetermined. The CDR3 is made up of 14 amino acids. The germline CDR1 and CDR2 sequences are SGHRS and YFSETQ. Trimming cost V 4 bases and J 2 bases, with 11 bases left between them. The CDR3 region has the DNA TGCGCCAGCAGCCCGGCGGTCTCCACAGATACGCAGTATTTT. It yields the protein CASSPAVSTDTQYF.

This chain joins TRBV19 and TRBJ1-5; maybe TRBD1 (6 bases). Trimming took 3 bases from V and 2 from J, leaving 11 bases between them. The CDR3 loop spans 15 amino acids. Germline CDR1 reads LNHDA; CDR2 reads SQIVND (reference sequence). The chain's CDR3 is CASSMSQGRNQPQHF. CDR3 coding DNA: TGTGCCAGTAGTATGTCACAGGGCCGCAATCAGCCCCAGCATTTT.

The chain links TRBV4-1 to TRBJ2-7; 8 bases are shared with TRBD1. The CDR3 runs 16 residues. Unmatched junction bases numbered 11, after V lost 4 bases and J lost 3 bases. Germline values: CDR1 MGHRA, CDR2 YSYEKL. The CDR3 sequence: CASSLYHSTGDYEQYF. In DNA form, the CDR3 reads TGCGCCAGCAGCCTCTACCACTCGACAGGGGACTACGAGCAGTACTTC.